This T cell receptor beta chain appears in the sequencing data of a study of T cell responses to AZD1222 COVID-19 vaccine. The study pooled second doses at about 4 or about 12 weeks. Method: immunoSEQ multiplex PCR; TCRdb's copy keeps in-frame clones and lacks some. Here the sample spans about 120,000 clones, around 90% being singletons. CDR1 and CDR2 from the germline V gene are MNHEY and SMNVEV (reference sequence). Trimming stripped 5 bases from V and 4 bases from J, with 8 bases between. CDR3 size: 13 residues. Specimen: peripheral blood, collected 28 days after the second AZD1222 dose. The rearrangement joins TRBV27 to TRBJ2-2; D call uncertain. The TCR sequence derives from an adult who received the AZD1222 COVID-19 vaccine. The CDR3 nucleotides are TGTGCCAGCAGTATCGTTCCCACCGGGGAGCTGTTTTTT. Translating it yields CASSIVPTGELFF.